Below, one T cell receptor beta chain is given with its context. Its target is not known. This sample is part of a study of CD8+ T cells in alopecia areata. For the study at large: For 6 to 18 months, tofacitinib was taken, and 6 months off drug followed.

Specified treatment: oral pan-JAK inhibitor, 5-10 mg twice daily. Germline CDR1 SGHDT, CDR2 YYEEEE. Deletions cut 2 bases from V and 4 bases from J, with 18 bases between. The CDR3 extends over 16 amino acids. Following RNA extraction, reverse transcription yielded cDNA that acted as the sequencing template. The table came from immunoSEQ multiplex PCR; TCRdb's copy has only in-frame clones and leaves some out. In the table there are roughly 220,000 clones, 66% of which are singletons. Findings and limits, study-wide: Only one nonresponder was present, which leaves the link between baseline CD8+ expansion and response uncertain. Sequencing of scalp tissue also captures the resident alphabeta T cells of normal skin. Across lesional scalp, and particularly alopecia totalis/universalis, clonality surpassed that of normal scalp.

The material was CD4+ T cells sorted from blood, obtained at approximately week 45, from a patient treated with tofacitinib. The V gene is TRBV5-6, the J gene TRBJ1-1; no clear D. This TCR derives from a human donor with alopecia areata. This CDR3 is CASSFFATDRSTEAFF. In DNA form, the CDR3 reads TGTGCCAGCAGCTTTTTTGCGACGGACCGGTCCACTGAAGCTTTCTTT.